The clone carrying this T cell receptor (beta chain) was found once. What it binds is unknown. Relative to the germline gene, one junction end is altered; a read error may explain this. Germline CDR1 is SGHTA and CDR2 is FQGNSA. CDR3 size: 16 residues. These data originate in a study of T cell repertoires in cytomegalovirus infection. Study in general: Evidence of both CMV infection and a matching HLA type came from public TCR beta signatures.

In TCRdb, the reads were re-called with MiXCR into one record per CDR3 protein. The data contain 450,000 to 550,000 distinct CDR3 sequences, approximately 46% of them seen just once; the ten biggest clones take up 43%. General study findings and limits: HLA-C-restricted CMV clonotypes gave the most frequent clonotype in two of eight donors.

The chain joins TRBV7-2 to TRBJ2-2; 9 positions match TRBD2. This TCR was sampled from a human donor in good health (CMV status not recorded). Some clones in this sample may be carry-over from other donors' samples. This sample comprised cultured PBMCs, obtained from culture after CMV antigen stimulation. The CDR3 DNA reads TGTGCCAACAGCTCCTCCGCGGGGGGGCTAGACGGGGAGCTGTTTTTT. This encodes CANSSSAGGLDGELFF. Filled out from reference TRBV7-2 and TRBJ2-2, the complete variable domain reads GAGVSQSPSNKVTEKGKDVELRCDPISGHTALYWYRQSLGQGLEFLIYFQGNSAPDKSGLPSDRFSAERTGGSVSTLTIQRTQQEDSAVYLCANSSSAGGLDGELFFGEGSRLTVL.